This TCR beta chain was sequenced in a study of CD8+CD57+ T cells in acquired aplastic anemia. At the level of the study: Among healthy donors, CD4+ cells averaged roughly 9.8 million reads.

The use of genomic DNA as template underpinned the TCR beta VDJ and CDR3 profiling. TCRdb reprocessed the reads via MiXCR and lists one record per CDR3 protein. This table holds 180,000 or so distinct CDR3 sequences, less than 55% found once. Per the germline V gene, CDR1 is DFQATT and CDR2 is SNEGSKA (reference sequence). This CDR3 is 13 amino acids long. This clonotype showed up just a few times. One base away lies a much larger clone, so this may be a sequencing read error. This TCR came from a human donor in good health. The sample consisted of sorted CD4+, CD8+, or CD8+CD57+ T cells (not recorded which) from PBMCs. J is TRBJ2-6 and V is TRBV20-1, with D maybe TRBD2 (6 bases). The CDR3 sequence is CSAAYGGANVPTF. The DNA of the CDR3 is TGCAGTGCTGCGTACGGAGGGGCCAACGTCCCGACTTTC.